These 26 T cell receptor beta chains came from one sample sequenced in a study of human T cells and chemical hapten exposure. The time point is: pre-sensitization, week 0. Treatment denoted: therapeutic diphenylcyclopropenone sensitization with weekly scalp DPC. MiXCR, applied by TCRdb to the RACE reads, yields one record per CDR3 protein. The sample lists fewer than 300,000 distinct CDR3 sequences, about 8.1% occurring once. The material was whole blood, obtained in connection with sensitization to the hapten diphenylcyclopropenone (DPC). The receptors were sampled from a woman in her 40s with alopecia areata. Some clones in this sample may be carry-over from other donors' samples.

This clonotype appeared a few times. This chain joins TRBV12-3 or TRBV12-4 and TRBJ2-1, with 7 bases matching TRBD2. This CDR3 has 15 amino acids. J gave up 6 bases and V 6 bases, and 11 bases lay outside the gene matches. The CDR3: CASRPGWEGLNEQFF. CDR3 DNA: TGTGCCAGCAGGCCGGGGTGGGAGGGCCTCAATGAGCAGTTCTTC.

This clonotype came up a few times. The gene calls are TRBV12-3 or TRBV12-4 and TRBJ2-1; D uncertain. This CDR3 has 13 amino acids. V lost 3 bases and J 5 bases, leaving 8 bases between the germline ends. The CDR3 DNA sequence: TGTGCCAGCAGTTTCAGAGGAGACAATGAGCAGTTCTTC. As protein: CASSFRGDNEQFF.

This clonotype was counted only a few times. This CDR3 is CSVARHDTEAFF. The CDR3 bases are TGCAGCGTTGCTCGACACGACACTGAAGCTTTCTTT. This chain connects TRBV29-1 to TRBJ1-1; D is unresolved. The CDR3 runs to 12 residues. The V gene's germline CDR1 is SQVTM and CDR2 ANQGSEA. V was trimmed by 4 bases and J by 3 bases, leaving 9 bases between them.

This clonotype was picked up a small number of times. The V gene is TRBV10-3, the J gene TRBJ2-5; D is uncertain. The V gene lost 5 bases and the J gene lost 3 bases, with 10 bases spanning the gap. The CDR3 sequence is 13 residues long. Germline V gene data show CDR1 as ENHRY and CDR2 as SYGVKD. CDR3 amino acids: CAISLGREETQYF. The CDR3 nucleotides are TGTGCCATCAGTCTGGGCAGAGAAGAGACCCAGTACTTC.

This clonotype occurred a few times. The chain employs TRBV27 and TRBJ1-5; no clear D gene. Looked up from germline, CDR1 is MNHEY and CDR2 is SMNVEV (reference sequence). The CDR3 spans 14 residues. V lost 4 bases to trimming and J lost 2 bases, with 9 bases between them. CDR3 nucleotide sequence: TGTGCCAGCAGTTCCGACATGCGCAATCAGCCCCAGCATTTT. Its translation: CASSSDMRNQPQHF.

The CDR3 DNA sequence: TGTGCCAGCAGGGGGGCTACCTACGAGCAGTACTTC. This gives the protein CASRGATYEQYF. The gene calls are TRBV12-3 or TRBV12-4 and TRBJ2-7; D is possibly TRBD1 (6 bases). Trimming took 6 bases from V and 2 from J, leaving 8 bases between them. The CDR3 runs 12 residues.

This clonotype has at least ten counts. The chain joins TRBV20-1 to TRBJ2-3; 7 bases align to TRBD2. The CDR3 runs 14 residues. Germline trimming cut 5 bases from V and 1 base from J; bases unmatched to any gene: 6. CDR1 is DFQATT and CDR2 is SNEGSKA in the germline V gene (reference sequence). The CDR3 protein is CSARSSGGTDTQYF. Written as DNA, the CDR3 is TGCAGTGCTCGATCTAGCGGCGGCACAGATACGCAGTATTTT.

This clonotype showed up many times. The chain couples TRBV20-1 to TRBJ1-5; D call uncertain. The CDR3 length is 13 residues. Germline values: CDR1 DFQATT, CDR2 SNEGSKA (reference sequence). V lost 4 bases, J lost 5 bases, and 12 bases lay in between. The DNA of the CDR3 is TGCAGTGCTATTGGCCCGGGGTATCAGCCCCAGCATTTT. Amino acids: CSAIGPGYQPQHF.

The V gene is TRBV6-6, the J gene TRBJ1-1; no clear D. Trimming removed 6 bases at V and 5 bases at J, with 7 bases between. The CDR3 contains 11 residues. Germline V gives CDR1 MNHNY, CDR2 SVGAGI (reference sequence). The CDR3 here is CASRIETEAFF. The CDR3 DNA reads TGTGCCAGCAGGATAGAGACTGAAGCTTTCTTT.

V usage is TRBV28 and J usage is TRBJ2-1; a possible D gene is TRBD1 (5 bases). This CDR3 contains 13 residues. CDR1 and CDR2 from the germline V gene are MDHEN and SYDVKM. Trimming took 5 bases from V and 7 from J, leaving 12 bases between them. CDR3 loop: CASSLPRDNEQFF. The CDR3 nucleotides are TGTGCCAGCAGTCTCCCCAGGGATAATGAGCAGTTCTTC. The full variable domain, in which reference TRBV28 and TRBJ2-1 provide the parts outside the CDR3, is DVKVTQSSRYLVKRTGEKVFLECVQDMDHENMFWYRQDPGLGLRLIYFSYDVKMKEKGDIPEGYSVSREKKERFSLILESASTNQTSMYLCASSLPRDNEQFFGPGTRLTVL.

The chain links TRBV28 to TRBJ2-7; tentative D call: TRBD2 (6 bases). V dropped 2 bases and J dropped 0 bases, with 11 bases sitting between them. Germline V gene lookup returns CDR1 MDHEN and CDR2 SYDVKM. This CDR3 spans 15 amino acids. CDR3 in DNA: TGTGCCAGCAGTTTACCCGGGACTTACTCCTACGAGCAGTACTTC. Translating gives CASSLPGTYSYEQYF.

This clonotype has a count of ten or more. The J gene is TRBJ2-1, the V gene TRBV6-5; 8 nucleotides line up with TRBD2. The CDR3 is 15 amino acids. V shed 6 bases, J shed 0 bases, and the junction held 4 bases outside the gene matches. Germline-derived CDR1 and CDR2 are MNHEY and SVGAGI. The CDR3 bases are TGTGCCAGCAGGGAGCGGGAGAGCTCCTACAATGAGCAGTTCTTC. It yields the protein CASRERESSYNEQFF.

This clonotype appeared a few times. The chain combines TRBV5-1 with TRBJ1-5; weak D call: TRBD1 (6 bases). Trimming shortened V by 3 bases and J by 6 bases, and 16 bases separated the two germline ends. Germline V lookup: CDR1 SGHRS, CDR2 YFSETQ. The CDR3 has 15 residues. The CDR3 sequence: CASSSGGGVGQPQHF. The CDR3 nucleotides are TGCGCCAGCAGCTCCGGAGGGGGTGTGGGTCAGCCCCAGCATTTT.

This chain uses TRBV6-2 or TRBV6-3 with TRBJ2-5; 7 bases fit TRBD1. The CDR3 loop spans 17 amino acids. Losses at the gene ends were 4 bases for V and 7 bases for J; bases not matched to a gene: 18. Germline V gene data show CDR1 as MNHEY and CDR2 as SVGEGT. The CDR3 region has the DNA TGTGCCAGCAGTTCCGACCCCGGACAGGTCCCTTTGGGGACCCAGTACTTC. It translates to CASSSDPGQVPLGTQYF.

The V call is TRBV19, the J call TRBJ2-1, with TRBD2 matching over 9 bases. The ends lost 5 bases at V and 7 bases at J; junction bases unmatched: 3. Germline CDR1 reads LNHDA; CDR2 reads SQIVND (reference sequence). This CDR3 has 13 amino acids. CDR3 bases: TGTGCCAGTAGTCCAGCGGGGGGTAATGAGCAGTTCTTC. Amino acid sequence: CASSPAGGNEQFF.

Only a few counts were recorded for this clonotype. The gene calls are TRBV6-2 or TRBV6-3 and TRBJ1-1; D remains ambiguous. This CDR3 has 15 residues. Per the germline V gene, CDR1 is MNHEY and CDR2 is SVGEGT. Trimming pared 0 bases from V and 0 bases from J, leaving 8 bases between. CDR3 sequence reads: CASSYSRLMNTEAFF. For the CDR3, the DNA is TGTGCCAGCAGTTACTCGCGACTCATGAACACTGAAGCTTTCTTT.

This clonotype has a handful of counts. The chain joins TRBV10-3 to TRBJ2-3; 8 bases match TRBD1. The V gene's germline CDR1 is ENHRY and CDR2 SYGVKD. The J segment lost 3 bases and the V segment lost 6 bases, leaving 8 bases of the junction unmatched. This CDR3 is built from 15 residues. The chain's CDR3 is CAISDRGIGTDTQYF. CDR3 bases: TGTGCCATCAGCGACAGGGGAATAGGGACAGATACGCAGTATTTT.

Only a few counts were recorded for this clonotype. This sequence joins TRBV6-1 and TRBJ2-7; the D is unclear. Looked up from germline, CDR1 is MNHNS and CDR2 is SASEGT. V lost 5 bases, J lost 7 bases, and 18 bases lay in between. This CDR3 contains 14 residues. The CDR3 DNA reads TGTGCCAGCAGTAACCTCAACACGTATCGGGAGCAGTACTTC. Translating gives CASSNLNTYREQYF.

This clonotype has only a few counts. J is TRBJ1-1 and V is TRBV6-2 or TRBV6-3, with D maybe TRBD1 (5 bases). Per the germline V gene, CDR1 is MNHEY and CDR2 is SVGEGT. Trimming cost V 5 bases and J 5 bases, with 15 bases left between them. This CDR3 contains 14 residues. CDR3 loop: CASSPKRGVTEAFF. The CDR3 coding sequence is TGTGCCAGCAGTCCCAAAAGAGGGGTGACTGAAGCTTTCTTT.

The chain combines TRBV7-2 with TRBJ2-1, with 10 bases lining up with TRBD2. There are 15 residues in the CDR3. The germline CDR1 and CDR2 sequences are SGHTA and FQGNSA. Trimming took 6 bases from V and 9 from J; bases not matched to a gene: 11. Written as DNA, the CDR3 is TGTGCCAGCAGGGGGGCTAGCGGGAGCCTCGGTGAGCAGTTCTTC. This gives the protein CASRGASGSLGEQFF.

The chain joins TRBV6-2 or TRBV6-3 to TRBJ2-1; D is undetermined. The CDR3 covers 14 residues. The germline V gene has CDR1 MNHEY and CDR2 SVGEGT. The V gene lost 7 bases and the J gene lost 0 bases, with 10 bases spanning the gap. The CDR3 bases are TGTGCCAGCAATAACTATGTCTCCTACAATGAGCAGTTCTTC. Translating it yields CASNNYVSYNEQFF.

This clonotype occurred a few times. V usage is TRBV20-1 and J usage is TRBJ2-4, with a possible D match to TRBD1 (6 bases). The CDR3 length is 13 residues. Per germline, CDR1 DFQATT and CDR2 SNEGSKA (reference sequence). V shed 6 bases and J shed 3 bases, with 12 bases lying between them. The CDR3 sequence: CSAPWGRKNIQYF. CDR3 nucleotide sequence: TGCAGTGCACCCTGGGGGCGCAAAAACATTCAGTACTTC.

This clonotype was found a few times. V is TRBV7-9 and J is TRBJ2-2; D unclear. V lost 9 bases and J 0 bases, leaving 8 bases between the germline ends. The CDR3 is 13 residues long. Germline V gives CDR1 SEHNR, CDR2 FQNEAQ (reference sequence). CDR3 protein: CASTNSNTGELFF. The DNA of the CDR3 is TGTGCCAGTACGAATTCGAACACCGGGGAGCTGTTTTTT.

This chain connects TRBV7-9 to TRBJ1-1; D is uncertain. CDR1 and CDR2 from the germline V gene are SEHNR and FQNEAQ (reference sequence). V lost 2 bases and J 2 bases, leaving 9 bases between the germline ends. CDR3 length equals 14 residues. CDR3 DNA sequence: TGTGCCAGCAGCTTATTAAAGATTAACACTGAAGCTTTCTTT. It yields the protein CASSLLKINTEAFF. Looking up the rest from reference TRBV7-9 and TRBJ1-1 gives the full variable domain: DTGVSQNPRHKITKRGQNVTFRCDPISEHNRLYWYRQTLGQGPEFLTYFQNEAQLEKSRLLSDRFSAERPKGSFSTLEIQRTEQGDSAMYLCASSLLKINTEAFFGQGTRLTVV.

The sample holds a few counts of this clonotype. The genes are TRBV5-1 and TRBJ2-4; 11 bases agree with TRBD1. CDR1 is SGHRS, CDR2 YFSETQ, per germline. The V segment lost 4 bases and the J segment 0 bases; nucleotides outside the gene matches: 6. The CDR3 covers 17 residues. The CDR3 protein is CASSPGQGVLAKNIQYF. The CDR3 DNA reads TGCGCCAGCAGCCCGGGACAGGGGGTCCTAGCCAAAAACATTCAGTACTTC.

The CDR3 DNA sequence: TGTGCCAGCAGCTCCCTCCGCGGGACCTCCTACGAGCAGTACTTC. Protein product: CASSSLRGTSYEQYF. V and J are TRBV5-5 and TRBJ2-7, with D tentatively TRBD2 (6 bases). In germline, CDR1 is SGHKS, CDR2 YYEKEE (reference sequence). The CDR3 loop spans 15 amino acids. V lost 3 bases and J 0 bases, leaving 13 bases between the germline ends.